A single sample is the source of the 3 T cell receptor beta chains below, sequenced in a study of blood T cells in healthy people across ages. A second PCR, run for roughly 7 to 12 cycles, used a sample-barcoded 5' primer plus a J-beta primer mix. TCRdb ran MiXCR on the 5' RACE reads and lists one entry per CDR3 protein. The sample includes 630,000 or so distinct CDR3 sequences, about 30% of them seen just once. Sequencing input: blood. The source of these receptors is a woman at least 80 years old in good health.

This clonotype was seen more than once but under ten times. The chain carries TRBV5-1 and TRBJ2-2; 11 bases line up with TRBD2. Germline CDR1 reads SGHRS; CDR2 reads YFSETQ. The CDR3 totals 17 residues. V trimming: 4 bases; J trimming: 6 bases; junction bases outside the gene matches: 11. The DNA for the CDR3 is TGCGCCAGCAGCCCGTCACTAGCGGGGGACCGCCCCGGGGAGCTGTTTTTT. It is translated as CASSPSLAGDRPGELFF.

This clonotype occurred many times. The chain carries TRBV5-1 and TRBJ1-1; D remains ambiguous. The CDR3 is made up of 14 amino acids. V lost 1 base to trimming and J lost 7 bases, with 14 bases between them. CDR1 is SGHRS, CDR2 YFSETQ, per germline. CDR3 protein: CASSLFSRTNEAFF. Written as DNA, the CDR3 is TGCGCCAGCAGCTTGTTCTCCCGGACGAATGAAGCTTTCTTT.

This clonotype was seen ten or more times. The chain uses TRBV6-6 and TRBJ2-5; 8 bases align to TRBD2. V shed 6 bases and J 5 bases; nucleotides not matched to a gene: 5. The germline V gene encodes CDR1 MNHNY and CDR2 SVGAGI (reference sequence). The CDR3 covers 13 residues. The CDR3 nucleotides read TGTGCCAGCAGCTATCGGGGGGGGGAGACCCAGTACTTC. It encodes CASSYRGGETQYF.